This T cell receptor (beta chain) originates from a study of blood T cell repertoires in COVID-19. Study overall: In each case, the material was cDNA or gDNA derived from T cells, B-cell-depleted T cells, or PBMCs.

As processed by the authors: Amplification of reference gene primers provided the estimated nucleated cell counts. TCRdb keeps only in-frame clones here, not all; method: immunoSEQ multiplex PCR. V, J and clone size are taken as reported in that table, and D and trimming were inferred from the DNA itself. The sample consists of 30,000 to 45,000 clones, 90% of them appearing once. The germline gives CDR1 SNHLY, CDR2 FYNNEI. The CDR3 loop spans 12 amino acids. Deletions cut 4 bases from V and 3 bases from J, with 6 bases between. This TCR came from a man between 65 and 80 years old with acute or convalescent COVID-19. The sequenced sample was peripheral blood. The gene calls are TRBV2 and TRBJ1-1; D is unclear. CDR3 in amino acids: CASSVGDTEAFF. Here the CDR3 DNA reads TGTGCCAGCAGTGTCGGGGACACTGAAGCTTTCTTT. The full variable domain, completed using reference TRBV2 and TRBJ1-1, is EPEVTQTPSHQVTQMGQEVILRCVPISNHLYFYWYRQILGQKVEFLVSFYNNEISEKSEIFDDQFSVERPDGSNFTLKIRSTKLEDSAMYFCASSVGDTEAFFGQGTRLTVV.